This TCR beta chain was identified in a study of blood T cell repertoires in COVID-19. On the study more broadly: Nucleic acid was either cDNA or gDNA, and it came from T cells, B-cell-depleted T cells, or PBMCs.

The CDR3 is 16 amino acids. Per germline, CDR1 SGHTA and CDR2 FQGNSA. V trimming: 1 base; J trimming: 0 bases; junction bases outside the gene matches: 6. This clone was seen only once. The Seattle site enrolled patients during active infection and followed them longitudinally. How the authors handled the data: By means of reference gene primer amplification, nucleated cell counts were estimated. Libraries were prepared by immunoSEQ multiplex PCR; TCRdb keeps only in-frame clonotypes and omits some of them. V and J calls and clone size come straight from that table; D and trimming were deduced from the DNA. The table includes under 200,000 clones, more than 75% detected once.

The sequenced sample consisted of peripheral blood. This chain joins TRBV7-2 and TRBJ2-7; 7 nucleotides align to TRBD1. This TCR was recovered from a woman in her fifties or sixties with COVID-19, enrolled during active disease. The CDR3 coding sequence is TGTGCCAGCAGCTTAGAGGACAGGATATTCTCCTACGAGCAGTACTTC. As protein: CASSLEDRIFSYEQYF.